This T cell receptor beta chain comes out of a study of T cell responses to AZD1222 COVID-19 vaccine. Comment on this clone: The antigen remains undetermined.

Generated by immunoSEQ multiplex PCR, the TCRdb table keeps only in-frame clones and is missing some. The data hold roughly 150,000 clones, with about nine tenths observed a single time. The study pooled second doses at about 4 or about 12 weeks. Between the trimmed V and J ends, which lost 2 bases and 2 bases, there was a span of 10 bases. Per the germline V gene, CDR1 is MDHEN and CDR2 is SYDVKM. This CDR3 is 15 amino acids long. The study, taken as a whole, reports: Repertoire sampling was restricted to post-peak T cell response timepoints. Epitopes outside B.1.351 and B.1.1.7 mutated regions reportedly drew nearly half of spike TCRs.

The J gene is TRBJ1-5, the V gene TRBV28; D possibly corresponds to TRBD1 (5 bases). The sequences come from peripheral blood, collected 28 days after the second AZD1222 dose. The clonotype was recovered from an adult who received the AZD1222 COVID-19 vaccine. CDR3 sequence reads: CASSLDQGGNQPQHF. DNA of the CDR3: TGTGCCAGCAGTTTAGACCAGGGAGGCAATCAGCCCCAGCATTTT.